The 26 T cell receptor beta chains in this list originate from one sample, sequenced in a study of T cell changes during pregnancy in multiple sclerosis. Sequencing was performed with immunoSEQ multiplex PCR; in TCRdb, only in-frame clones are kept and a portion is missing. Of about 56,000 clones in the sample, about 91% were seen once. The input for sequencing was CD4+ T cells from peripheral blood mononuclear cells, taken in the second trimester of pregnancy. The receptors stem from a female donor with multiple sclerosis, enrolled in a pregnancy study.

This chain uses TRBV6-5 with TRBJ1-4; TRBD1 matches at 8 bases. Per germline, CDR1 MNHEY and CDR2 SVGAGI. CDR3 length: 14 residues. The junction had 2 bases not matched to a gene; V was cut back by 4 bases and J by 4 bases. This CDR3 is CASSWDRNNEKLFF. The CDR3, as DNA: TGTGCCAGCAGTTGGGACAGGAATAATGAAAAACTGTTTTTT.

The CDR3 spells CASSPILRRGTEAFF. CDR3 DNA: TGTGCCAGCAGCCCAATCCTCCGACGGGGCACTGAAGCTTTCTTT. The chain carries TRBV7-8 and TRBJ1-1; D gene unclear. The CDR3 consists of 15 residues. The V gene's germline CDR1 is SGHVS and CDR2 FQNEAQ. The ends were cut back, 5 bases at V and 4 bases at J, with 17 bases in the middle.

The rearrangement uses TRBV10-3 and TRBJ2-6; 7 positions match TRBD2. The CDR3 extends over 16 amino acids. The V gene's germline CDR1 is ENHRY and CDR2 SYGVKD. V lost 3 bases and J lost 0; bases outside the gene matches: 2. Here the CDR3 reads CAISDRTSSGANVLTF. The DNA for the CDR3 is TGTGCCATCAGTGACCGGACTAGCTCTGGGGCCAACGTCCTGACTTTC.

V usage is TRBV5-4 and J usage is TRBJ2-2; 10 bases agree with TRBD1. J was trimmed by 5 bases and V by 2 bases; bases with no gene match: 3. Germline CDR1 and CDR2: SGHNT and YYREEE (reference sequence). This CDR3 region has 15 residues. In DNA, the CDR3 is TGTGCCAGCAGCTTAAGGACAGGGGGGACCGGGGAGCTGTTTTTT. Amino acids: CASSLRTGGTGELFF.

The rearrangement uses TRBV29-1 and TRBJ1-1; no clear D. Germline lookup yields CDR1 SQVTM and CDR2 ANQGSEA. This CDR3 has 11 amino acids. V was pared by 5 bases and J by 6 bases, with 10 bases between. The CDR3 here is CSVSRLAEAFF. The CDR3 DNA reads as TGCAGCGTTTCCCGGTTAGCTGAAGCTTTCTTT.

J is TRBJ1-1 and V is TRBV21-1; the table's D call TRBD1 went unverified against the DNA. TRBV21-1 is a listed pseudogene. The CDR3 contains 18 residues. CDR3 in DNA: TGTGCCAGCAGCCAACCCCTGACAGCAGGCACCATGAACACTGAAGCTTTCTTT. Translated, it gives CASSQPLTAGTMNTEAFF.

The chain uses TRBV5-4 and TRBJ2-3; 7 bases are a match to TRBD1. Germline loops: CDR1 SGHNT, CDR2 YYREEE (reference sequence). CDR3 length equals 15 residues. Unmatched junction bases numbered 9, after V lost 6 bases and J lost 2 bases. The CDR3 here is CASTPQGGITDTQYF. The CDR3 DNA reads TGTGCCAGCACCCCGCAAGGGGGCATCACAGATACGCAGTATTTT.

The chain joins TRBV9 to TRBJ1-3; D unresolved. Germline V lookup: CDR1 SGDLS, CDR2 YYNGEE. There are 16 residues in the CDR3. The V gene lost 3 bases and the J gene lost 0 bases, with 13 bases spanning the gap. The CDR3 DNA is TGTGCCAGCAGCGCCACCTCGGGTTTCTCTGGAAACACCATATATTTT. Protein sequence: CASSATSGFSGNTIYF.

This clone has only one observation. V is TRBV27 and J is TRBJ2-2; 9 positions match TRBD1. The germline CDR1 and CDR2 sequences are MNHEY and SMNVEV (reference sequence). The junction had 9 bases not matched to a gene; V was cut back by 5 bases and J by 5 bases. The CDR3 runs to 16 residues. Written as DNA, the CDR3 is TGTGCCAGCAGTCGAGGGACAGGGAGGAGGACCGGGGAGCTGTTTTTT. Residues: CASSRGTGRRTGELFF.

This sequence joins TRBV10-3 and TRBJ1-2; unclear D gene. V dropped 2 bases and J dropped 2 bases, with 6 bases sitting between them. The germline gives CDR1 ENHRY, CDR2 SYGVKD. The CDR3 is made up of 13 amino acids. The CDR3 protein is CAISETVNYGYTF. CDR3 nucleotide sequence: TGTGCCATCAGTGAGACGGTGAACTATGGCTACACCTTC.

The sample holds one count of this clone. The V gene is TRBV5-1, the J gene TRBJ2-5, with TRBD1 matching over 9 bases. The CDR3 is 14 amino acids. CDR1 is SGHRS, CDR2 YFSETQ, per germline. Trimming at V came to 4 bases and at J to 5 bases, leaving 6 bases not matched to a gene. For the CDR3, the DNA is TGCGCCAGCAGCCAGGGACAGGGTTGGGAGACCCAGTACTTC. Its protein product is CASSQGQGWETQYF.

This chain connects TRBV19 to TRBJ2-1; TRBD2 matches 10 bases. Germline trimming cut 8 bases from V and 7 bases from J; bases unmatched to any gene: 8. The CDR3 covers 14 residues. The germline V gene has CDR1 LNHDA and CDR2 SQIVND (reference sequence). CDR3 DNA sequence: TGTGCCAGTCGTCCTAGCGGGAGCGATAATGAGCAGTTCTTC. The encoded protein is CASRPSGSDNEQFF.

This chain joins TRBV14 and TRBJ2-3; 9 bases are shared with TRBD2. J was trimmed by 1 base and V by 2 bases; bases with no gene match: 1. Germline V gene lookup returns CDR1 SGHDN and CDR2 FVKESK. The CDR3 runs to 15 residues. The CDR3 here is CASSQRTSGTDTQYF. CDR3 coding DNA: TGTGCCAGCAGCCAACGGACTAGCGGCACAGATACGCAGTATTTT. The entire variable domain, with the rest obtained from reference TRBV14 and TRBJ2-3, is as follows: EAGVTQFPSHSVIEKGQTVTLRCDPISGHDNLYWYRRVMGKEIKFLLHFVKESKQDESGMPNNRFLAERTGGTYSTLKVQPAELEDSGVYFCASSQRTSGTDTQYFGPGTRLTVL.

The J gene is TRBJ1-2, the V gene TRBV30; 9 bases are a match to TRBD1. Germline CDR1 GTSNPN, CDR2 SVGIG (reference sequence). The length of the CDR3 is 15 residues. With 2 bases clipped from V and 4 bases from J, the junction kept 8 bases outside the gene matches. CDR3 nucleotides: TGTGCCTGGAGTCCGGGACAGGGAGTTTCCTATGGCTACACCTTC. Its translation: CAWSPGQGVSYGYTF.

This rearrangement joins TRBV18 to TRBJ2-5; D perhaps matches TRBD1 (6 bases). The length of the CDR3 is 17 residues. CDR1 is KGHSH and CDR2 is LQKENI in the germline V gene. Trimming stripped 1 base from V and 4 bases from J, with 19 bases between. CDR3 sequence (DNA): TGTGCCAGCTCACCACAAGGAGGAACAGGGATTGGAGAGACCCAGTACTTC. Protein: CASSPQGGTGIGETQYF.

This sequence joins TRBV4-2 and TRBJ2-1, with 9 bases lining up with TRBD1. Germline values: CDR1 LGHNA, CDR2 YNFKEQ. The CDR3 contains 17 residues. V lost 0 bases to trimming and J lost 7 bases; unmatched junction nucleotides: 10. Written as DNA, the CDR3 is TGTGCCAGCAGCCAAGATCTTTATACAGGGGGCGAGAATGAGCAGTTCTTC. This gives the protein CASSQDLYTGGENEQFF.

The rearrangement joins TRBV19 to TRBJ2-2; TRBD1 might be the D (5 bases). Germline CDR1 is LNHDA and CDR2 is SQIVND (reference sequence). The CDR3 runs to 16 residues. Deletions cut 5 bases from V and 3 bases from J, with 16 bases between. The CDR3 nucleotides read TGTGCCAGTAGTCCCAGGGTACCCCCGCACACCGGGGAGCTGTTTTTT. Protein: CASSPRVPPHTGELFF.

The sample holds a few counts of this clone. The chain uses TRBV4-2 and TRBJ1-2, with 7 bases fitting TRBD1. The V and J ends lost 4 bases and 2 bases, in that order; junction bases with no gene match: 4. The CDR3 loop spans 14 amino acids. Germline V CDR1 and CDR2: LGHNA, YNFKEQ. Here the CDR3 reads CASSLRDSNYGYTF. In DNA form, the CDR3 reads TGTGCCAGCAGCCTACGGGACAGCAACTATGGCTACACCTTC.

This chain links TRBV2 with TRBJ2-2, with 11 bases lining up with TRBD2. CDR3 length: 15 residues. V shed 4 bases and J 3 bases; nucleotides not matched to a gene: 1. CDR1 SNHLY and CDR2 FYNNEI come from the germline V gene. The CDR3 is CASSVLAGDTGELFF. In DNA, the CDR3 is TGTGCCAGCAGTGTACTAGCGGGAGACACCGGGGAGCTGTTTTTT.

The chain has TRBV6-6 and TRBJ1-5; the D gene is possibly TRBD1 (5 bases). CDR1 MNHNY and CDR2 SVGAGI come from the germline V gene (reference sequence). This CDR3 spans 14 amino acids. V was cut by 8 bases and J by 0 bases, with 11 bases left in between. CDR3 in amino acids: CASRGGYSNQPQHF. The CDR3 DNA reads TGTGCCAGCCGGGGGGGTTATAGCAATCAGCCCCAGCATTTT.

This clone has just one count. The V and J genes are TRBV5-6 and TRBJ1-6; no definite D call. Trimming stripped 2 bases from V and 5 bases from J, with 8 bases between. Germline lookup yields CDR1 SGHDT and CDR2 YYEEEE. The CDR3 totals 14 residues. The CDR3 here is CASSFGEDNSPLHF. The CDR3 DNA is TGTGCCAGCAGCTTTGGGGAGGATAATTCACCCCTCCACTTT.

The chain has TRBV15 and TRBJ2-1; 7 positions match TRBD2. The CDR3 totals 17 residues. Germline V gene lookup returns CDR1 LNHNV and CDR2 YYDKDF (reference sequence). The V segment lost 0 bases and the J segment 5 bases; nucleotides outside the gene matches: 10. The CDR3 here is CATSRDTTRGRDNEQFF. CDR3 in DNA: TGTGCCACCAGCAGAGACACGACCCGGGGGAGGGACAATGAGCAGTTCTTC.

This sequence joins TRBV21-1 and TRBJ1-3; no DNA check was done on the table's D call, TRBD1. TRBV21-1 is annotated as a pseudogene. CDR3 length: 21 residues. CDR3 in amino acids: CASSNRGQSSIPLSSGNTIYF. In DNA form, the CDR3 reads TGTGCCAGCAGCAACCGAGGACAAAGCTCTATCCCCTTGAGCTCTGGAAACACCATATATTTT.

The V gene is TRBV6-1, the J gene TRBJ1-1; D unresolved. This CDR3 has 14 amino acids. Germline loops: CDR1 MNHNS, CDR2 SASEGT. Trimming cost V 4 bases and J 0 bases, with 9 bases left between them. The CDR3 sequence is CASSGTTMNTEAFF. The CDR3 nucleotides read TGTGCCAGCAGTGGTACTACCATGAACACTGAAGCTTTCTTT.

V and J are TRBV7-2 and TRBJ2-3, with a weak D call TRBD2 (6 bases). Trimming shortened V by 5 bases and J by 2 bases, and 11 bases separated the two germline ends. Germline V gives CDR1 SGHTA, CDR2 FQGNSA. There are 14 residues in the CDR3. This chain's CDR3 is CASSRGSTTDTQYF. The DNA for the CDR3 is TGTGCCAGCAGCCGGGGGTCCACCACAGATACGCAGTATTTT.

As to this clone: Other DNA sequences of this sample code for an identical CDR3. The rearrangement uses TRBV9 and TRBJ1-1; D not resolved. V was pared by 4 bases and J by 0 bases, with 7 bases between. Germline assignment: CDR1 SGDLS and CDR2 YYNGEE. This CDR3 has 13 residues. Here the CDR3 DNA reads TGTGCCAGCAGCCGCCAGATGAACACTGAAGCTTTCTTT. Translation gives CASSRQMNTEAFF.